A selection of T cell receptor beta chains follows, all from one sample in a study of CD8+ T cells in alopecia areata. The protocol was immunoSEQ multiplex PCR, while the TCRdb copy is restricted to in-frame clones and leaves out a portion. The repertoire holds roughly 120,000 clones, with around 61% as singletons. The sequencing input was CD4+ T cells sorted from blood. These TCRs come from a human donor in good health. The CDR3 runs from the conserved cysteine through the conserved F or W. Each record gives: V gene, clone size, CDR3 length, D gene, J gene, CDR3 DNA, CDR3 protein. The D gene is left open where the match is weak. The size entry is marked missing in some rows and otherwise reads once, few, many or a size class.

v_gene: TRBV9
abundance: NA
len: 15
d_gene: TRBD2
j_gene: TRBJ2-5
CDR3nt: TGTGCCAGCAGCGTGGGCCTAGCGGTCCAAGAGACCCAGTACTTC
CDR3aa: CASSVGLAVQETQYF

v_gene: TRBV10-2
abundance: NA
len: 13
d_gene: TRBD1
j_gene: TRBJ1-1
CDR3nt: TGCGCCAGCAGTGTGACAGGGGGCACTGAAGCTTTCTTT
CDR3aa: CASSVTGGTEAFF

v_gene: TRBV7-6
abundance: NA
len: 12
d_gene: NA
j_gene: TRBJ1-6
CDR3nt: TGTGCCAGCAGCTTAGGGAACTCACCCCTCCACTTT
CDR3aa: CASSLGNSPLHF

v_gene: TRBV27
abundance: NA
len: 13
d_gene: NA
j_gene: TRBJ1-2
CDR3nt: TGTGCCAGCAGTTTATATGGGGGGCACGGCTACACCTTC
CDR3aa: CASSLYGGHGYTF

v_gene: TRBV5-6
abundance: few
len: 16
d_gene: TRBD1
j_gene: TRBJ1-5
CDR3nt: TGTGCCAGCAGCGACCTTGGAGGGGGCGCCGATCAGCCCCAGCATTTT
CDR3aa: CASSDLGGGADQPQHF

v_gene: TRBV2
abundance: once
len: 16
d_gene: TRBD1
j_gene: TRBJ2-7
CDR3nt: TGTGCCAGCAGCCAACACGACAGGACAGGACCCTACGAGCAGTACTTC
CDR3aa: CASSQHDRTGPYEQYF

v_gene: TRBV7-2
abundance: NA
len: 15
d_gene: NA
j_gene: TRBJ2-4
CDR3nt: TGTGCCAGCAGCTTAGTTGTGGACAACAAAAACATTCAGTACTTC
CDR3aa: CASSLVVDNKNIQYF

v_gene: TRBV30
abundance: NA
len: 14
d_gene: NA
j_gene: TRBJ1-5
CDR3nt: TGTGCCTGGTGCCCAGGGGACCGACATCAGCCCCAGCATTTT
CDR3aa: CAWCPGDRHQPQHF

v_gene: TRBV4-1
abundance: once
len: 12
d_gene: TRBD1
j_gene: TRBJ2-7
CDR3nt: TGCGCCAGCAGCCCCGGACAGGGCGAGCAGTACTTC
CDR3aa: CASSPGQGEQYF

v_gene: TRBV11-1
abundance: NA
len: 11
d_gene: NA
j_gene: TRBJ2-3
CDR3nt: TGTGCCAGCAGCCTTCAGGATACGCAGTATTTT
CDR3aa: CASSLQDTQYF

v_gene: TRBV6-6
abundance: few
len: 12
d_gene: NA
j_gene: TRBJ1-2
CDR3nt: TGTGCCATACGGGACGCTAACTATGGCTACACCTTC
CDR3aa: CAIRDANYGYTF

v_gene: TRBV30
abundance: once
len: 13
d_gene: NA
j_gene: TRBJ1-1
CDR3nt: TGTGCCTGGAGTGGGGCCTTAGGCACTGAAGCTTTCTTT
CDR3aa: CAWSGALGTEAFF

v_gene: TRBV4-1
abundance: NA
len: 17
d_gene: TRBD2
j_gene: TRBJ2-4
CDR3nt: TGCGCCAGCAGCCAAGATTACAGCGGGGGGCCGAAAAACATTCAGTACTTC
CDR3aa: CASSQDYSGGPKNIQYF

v_gene: TRBV29-1
abundance: NA
len: 14
d_gene: TRBD2
j_gene: TRBJ2-5
CDR3nt: TGCAGCGTAATGAGCGGGGGGGCGGCGGAGACCCAGTACTTC
CDR3aa: CSVMSGGAAETQYF

v_gene: TRBV18
abundance: NA
len: 13
d_gene: NA
j_gene: TRBJ1-1
CDR3nt: TGTGCCAGCTCACCGGGACAGAACACTGAAGCTTTCTTT
CDR3aa: CASSPGQNTEAFF

v_gene: TRBV29-1
abundance: NA
len: 11
d_gene: NA
j_gene: TRBJ1-1
CDR3nt: TGCAGCGTACGATCGGGGACGCTGACTTTCTTT
CDR3aa: CSVRSGTLTFF

v_gene: TRBV4-1
abundance: NA
len: 14
d_gene: NA
j_gene: TRBJ1-1
CDR3nt: TGCGCCAGCAGCCAAGGCGTAAAGAACACTGAAGCTTTCTTT
CDR3aa: CASSQGVKNTEAFF

v_gene: TRBV5-1
abundance: NA
len: 16
d_gene: TRBD1
j_gene: TRBJ1-1
CDR3nt: TGCGCCAGCAGTTCCCTCGGGCGACAGGGAAATACTGAAGCTTTCTTT
CDR3aa: CASSSLGRQGNTEAFF

v_gene: TRBV30
abundance: NA
len: 14
d_gene: NA
j_gene: TRBJ1-6
CDR3nt: TGTGCCTGGAGCTCGGGGGGGTATAATTCACCCCTCCACTTT
CDR3aa: CAWSSGGYNSPLHF